These 9 T cell receptor beta chains were all obtained from the same sample, sequenced in a study of blood T cell repertoires in COVID-19. Profiled with immunoSEQ multiplex PCR; TCRdb holds only in-frame clones, not every one. The data show roughly 360,000 clones, more than 70% seen once. The specimen sequenced was PBMCs or T cells enriched from blood (not recorded which). These receptors came from a man aged 30 to 39 who had recovered from COVID-19.

V usage is TRBV5-1 and J usage is TRBJ2-7, with 8 bases matching TRBD1. The CDR3 extends over 15 amino acids. Trimming at V came to 4 bases and at J to 4 bases, leaving 10 bases not matched to a gene. The germline V gene has CDR1 SGHRS and CDR2 YFSETQ. In DNA form, the CDR3 reads TGCGCCAGCAGCCCTGGACAGGGAAGGGGTTACGAGCAGTACTTC. Its translation: CASSPGQGRGYEQYF.

The gene calls are TRBV5-1 and TRBJ2-7; 10 bases map to TRBD1. The CDR3 runs 14 residues. The V gene end was trimmed by 4 bases and the J gene end by 3 bases; junction bases not matched to a gene: 4. Per the germline V gene, CDR1 is SGHRS and CDR2 is YFSETQ. For the CDR3, the DNA is TGCGCCAGCAGCAAGACAGGGGGCATCTACGAGCAGTACTTC. Protein sequence: CASSKTGGIYEQYF. The full variable domain, rest sourced from reference TRBV5-1 and TRBJ2-7, is KAGVTQTPRYLIKTRGQQVTLSCSPISGHRSVSWYQQTPGQGLQFLFEYFSETQRNKGNFPGRFSGRQFSNSRSEMNVSTLELGDSALYLCASSKTGGIYEQYFGPGTRLTVT.

The chain is built from TRBV11-2 and TRBJ1-2, with a tentative D call TRBD1 (6 bases). Trimming took 7 bases from V and 3 from J, leaving 12 bases between them. The germline CDR1 and CDR2 sequences are SGHAT and FQNNGV. The CDR3 runs 13 residues. CDR3 DNA: TGTGCCAGCACCCAGACAGGACACTATGGCTACACCTTC. It codes for CASTQTGHYGYTF.

The rearrangement links TRBV6-2 or TRBV6-3 to TRBJ2-7, with 8 bases fitting TRBD1. After removal of 6 bases from V and 2 bases from J, the junction contained 3 bases not matched to a gene. CDR1 is MNHEY, CDR2 SVGEGT, per germline. The CDR3 contains 13 residues. CDR3 sequence: CASSGQGTYEQYF. In nucleotides, the CDR3 is TGTGCCAGCAGCGGACAGGGAACCTACGAGCAGTACTTC.

This clone was observed a single time. The chain carries TRBV19 and TRBJ1-3; 7 positions agree with TRBD1. Trimming took 6 bases from V and 2 from J; bases not matched to a gene: 4. The CDR3 loop spans 14 amino acids. The V gene's germline CDR1 is LNHDA and CDR2 SQIVND (reference sequence). Written as DNA, the CDR3 is TGTGCCAGTAGAACAGGGGCGGCTGGAAACACCATATATTTT. Translation gives CASRTGAAGNTIYF.

Concerning this clone itself: The junction shows a germline mismatch at one end, possibly a read error. The chain links TRBV19 to TRBJ1-5, with TRBD1 identical over 7 bases. Germline V gives CDR1 LNHDA, CDR2 SQIVND (reference sequence). The CDR3 is made up of 12 amino acids. CDR3 nucleotide sequence: TGTGCCAGTAGTGGATCGGGGACAGTTTATCGATTT. As protein: CASSGSGTVYRF.

The chain carries TRBV2 and TRBJ2-7; 7 nucleotides match TRBD1. The V and J ends lost 8 bases and 1 base, in that order; junction bases with no gene match: 8. CDR1 and CDR2 from the germline V gene are SNHLY and FYNNEI. This CDR3 region has 14 residues. CDR3 residues: CASCRDSYSYEQYF. The CDR3 DNA reads as TGTGCCAGCTGCCGGGACAGCTATTCCTACGAGCAGTACTTC. The full variable domain, with the rest looked up from reference TRBV2 and TRBJ2-7, is EPEVTQTPSHQVTQMGQEVILRCVPISNHLYFYWYRQILGQKVEFLVSFYNNEISEKSEIFDDQFSVERPDGSNFTLKIRSTKLEDSAMYFCASCRDSYSYEQYFGPGTRLTVT.

There are a few counts of this clone. The chain uses TRBV6-5 and TRBJ1-1; no firm D call. This CDR3 spans 14 amino acids. The V gene's germline CDR1 is MNHEY and CDR2 SVGAGI. The ends were cut back, 6 bases at V and 3 bases at J, with 14 bases in the middle. The CDR3 loop is CASSALLGDTEAFF. DNA of the CDR3: TGTGCCAGCAGCGCCCTACTCGGGGACACTGAAGCTTTCTTT.

The chain recombines TRBV4-2 with TRBJ2-5; no definite D call. Germline CDR1 is LGHNA and CDR2 is YNFKEQ. The CDR3 is 14 amino acids. The V gene lost 1 base and the J gene lost 4 bases, with 10 bases spanning the gap. CDR3 nucleotide sequence: TGTGCCAGCAGCCAAGGACCGGCAGGAGAGACCCAGTACTTC. Amino acids: CASSQGPAGETQYF.